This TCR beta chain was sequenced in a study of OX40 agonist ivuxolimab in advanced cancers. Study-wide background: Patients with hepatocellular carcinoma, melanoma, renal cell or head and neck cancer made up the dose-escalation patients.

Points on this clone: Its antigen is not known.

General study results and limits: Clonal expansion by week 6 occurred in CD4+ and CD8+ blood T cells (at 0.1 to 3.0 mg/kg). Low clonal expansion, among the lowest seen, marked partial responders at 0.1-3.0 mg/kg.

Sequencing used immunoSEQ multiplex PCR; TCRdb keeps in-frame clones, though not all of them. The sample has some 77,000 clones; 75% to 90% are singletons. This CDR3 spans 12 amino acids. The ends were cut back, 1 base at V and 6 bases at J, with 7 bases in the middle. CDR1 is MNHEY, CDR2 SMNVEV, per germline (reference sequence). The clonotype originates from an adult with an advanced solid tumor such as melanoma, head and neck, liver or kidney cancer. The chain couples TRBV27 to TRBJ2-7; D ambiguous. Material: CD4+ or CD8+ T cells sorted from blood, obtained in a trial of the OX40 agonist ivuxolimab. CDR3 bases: TGTGCCAGCAGTTTATACCCCGGCGAGCAGTACTTC. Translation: CASSLYPGEQYF.